The 21 T cell receptor beta chains reported below all come from one sample, sequenced in a study of T cell repertoires in cytomegalovirus infection. TCRdb re-derived calls from the reads in MiXCR, one entry per CDR3 protein. The sample records roughly 320,000 distinct CDR3 sequences, around 10% being singletons. Sequencing used PBMCs. The receptors shown here come from a human donor in good health (CMV status not recorded). Some clones in this sample may be carry-over from other donors' samples.

The rearrangement links TRBV2 to TRBJ1-6; perhaps TRBD1 as D (6 bases). V was trimmed by 8 bases and J by 12 bases, leaving 8 bases between them. Germline CDR1 SNHLY, CDR2 FYNNEI. This CDR3 is built from 10 residues. As DNA, the CDR3 is TGTGCCAGCGGGGGACAACCCCTCCACTTT. Protein product: CASGGQPLHF.

This clonotype appeared a few times. The chain has TRBV2 and TRBJ2-2, with D possibly being TRBD2 (5 bases). Looked up from germline, CDR1 is SNHLY and CDR2 is FYNNEI. This CDR3 is 14 amino acids long. V lost 3 bases to trimming and J lost 6 bases, with 11 bases between them. Here the CDR3 reads CASSEGRGPGELFF. CDR3 in DNA: TGTGCCAGCAGTGAGGGTCGGGGTCCCGGGGAGCTGTTTTTT.

In this sample, this clonotype turned up many times. This sequence joins TRBV5-1 and TRBJ2-7; D is ambiguous. V was pared by 0 bases and J by 2 bases, with 9 bases between. This CDR3 comprises 14 residues. From germline, CDR1 is SGHRS and CDR2 YFSETQ. CDR3: CASSLDAGPYEQYF. The CDR3, as DNA: TGCGCCAGCAGCTTGGATGCAGGTCCCTACGAGCAGTACTTC.

This clonotype has a count of ten or more. The CDR3: CASSAQVVAGGFTDTQYF. The CDR3 nucleotides read TGTGCCAGCAGCGCACAAGTCGTTGCGGGGGGTTTCACAGATACGCAGTATTTT. The V gene is TRBV9, the J gene TRBJ2-3, with 8 nucleotides matching TRBD2. CDR1 is SGDLS, CDR2 YYNGEE, per germline. The CDR3 is made up of 18 amino acids. Losses at the gene ends were 3 bases for V and 2 bases for J; bases not matched to a gene: 14.

This clonotype was found many times. The chain couples TRBV28 to TRBJ2-4; D is ambiguous. Germline V lookup: CDR1 MDHEN, CDR2 SYDVKM. CDR3 length equals 15 residues. V lost 4 bases and J 6 bases, leaving 16 bases between the germline ends. CDR3 residues: CASSSLPTYGNIQYF. Written as DNA, the CDR3 is TGTGCCAGCAGTTCCCTCCCCACCTATGGAAACATTCAGTACTTC.

The chain has TRBV2 and TRBJ2-2; 15 bases match TRBD2. This CDR3 contains 16 residues. Germline lookup yields CDR1 SNHLY and CDR2 FYNNEI. V lost 6 bases to trimming and J lost 7 bases; unmatched junction nucleotides: 6. CDR3 sequence: CASSAMGLAGGGELFF. CDR3 coding DNA: TGTGCCAGCAGCGCTATGGGACTAGCGGGGGGCGGGGAGCTGTTTTTT.

The V gene is TRBV5-1, the J gene TRBJ2-1, with TRBD2 matching 7 bases. V was pared by 4 bases and J by 5 bases, with 6 bases of the junction left unmatched. Germline V CDR1 and CDR2: SGHRS, YFSETQ. The CDR3 spans 14 residues. CDR3 nucleotide sequence: TGCGCCAGCAGCCCCACCGGGGGGAACAATGAGCAGTTCTTC. It specifies CASSPTGGNNEQFF.

This clonotype was counted ten times or more. The junction differs from germline at one of its ends, possibly a read error. This chain connects TRBV7-9 to TRBJ1-2; D may be TRBD1 (6 bases). The CDR3 is 14 residues long. The germline V gene has CDR1 SEHNR and CDR2 FQNEAQ (reference sequence). The CDR3 is CASTLGGAFYGYTF. CDR3 DNA: TGTGCCAGCACCTTAGGGGGGGCCTTTTATGGCTACACCTTC.

V usage is TRBV6-2 or TRBV6-3 and J usage is TRBJ1-5; D is unclear. Germline lookup yields CDR1 MNHEY and CDR2 SVGEGT. This CDR3 is built from 15 residues. The V and J ends lost 2 bases and 4 bases respectively, with 12 bases between them. The CDR3 bases are TGTGCCAGCAGTTACGCCCGGGCCCAAAATCAGCCCCAGCATTTT. Translation: CASSYARAQNQPQHF.

In this sample, this clonotype turned up many times. This chain links TRBV7-8 with TRBJ2-5, with D possibly TRBD1 on 5 matching bases. This CDR3 comprises 15 residues. V lost 5 bases and J lost 2, with 15 bases in between. The V gene's germline CDR1 is SGHVS and CDR2 FQNEAQ. As DNA, the CDR3 is TGTGCCAGCAGCCTCCGTACAGGAGAGCAAGAGACCCAGTACTTC. Encoded protein: CASSLRTGEQETQYF.

This chain joins TRBV2 and TRBJ2-4; D is possibly TRBD2 (6 bases). The CDR3 runs to 12 residues. The germline V and J ends were trimmed by 5 bases and 9 bases, with 11 bases remaining between them. Germline assignment: CDR1 SNHLY and CDR2 FYNNEI. The CDR3 DNA follows: TGTGCCAGCAGTCGGGACTTTGGCATTCAGTACTTC. Translation gives CASSRDFGIQYF.

There are many counts of this clonotype. The chain has TRBV20-1 and TRBJ2-5; 9 bases match TRBD2. The V gene's germline CDR1 is DFQATT and CDR2 SNEGSKA (reference sequence). The CDR3 has 17 residues. Germline trimming cut 1 base from V and 5 bases from J; bases unmatched to any gene: 14. The CDR3 nucleotides read TGCAGTGCTAGAGTGGTGGTTGGCGGGGGGGCCAAGGAGACCCAGTACTTC. Translated, it gives CSARVVVGGGAKETQYF.

The table lists this clonotype with many counts. The V and J genes are TRBV6-2 or TRBV6-3 and TRBJ2-7; TRBD2 matches at 7 bases. The CDR3 has 12 residues. The germline gives CDR1 MNHEY, CDR2 SVGEGT. V dropped 8 bases and J dropped 6; count of bases not matched to a gene: 7. CDR3 in amino acids: CASRHPGGEQYV. In nucleotides, the CDR3 is TGTGCCAGCCGTCACCCGGGGGGCGAGCAGTACGTC.

Many counts were recorded for this clonotype. The CDR3 reads CASSLTLAGNTGELFF. The CDR3 DNA follows: TGCGCCAGCAGCTTAACACTAGCGGGAAACACCGGGGAGCTGTTTTTT. The chain has TRBV5-1 and TRBJ2-2, with 10 bases that match TRBD2. CDR3 length equals 16 residues. With V trimmed by 2 bases and J by 2 bases, 3 bases remained unmatched. The germline V gene has CDR1 SGHRS and CDR2 YFSETQ.

In this sample, this clonotype turned up many times. The rearrangement uses TRBV19 and TRBJ1-5; no definite D call. V lost 6 bases and J lost 0, with 9 bases in between. Looked up from germline, CDR1 is LNHDA and CDR2 is SQIVND (reference sequence). The CDR3 loop spans 14 amino acids. The CDR3 DNA reads TGTGCCAGTAGGAGGAGAAATAGCAATCAGCCCCAGCATTTT. It is translated as CASRRRNSNQPQHF.

The gene calls are TRBV9 and TRBJ2-1; 7 bases fit TRBD2. Germline V gene lookup returns CDR1 SGDLS and CDR2 YYNGEE. V gave up 4 bases and J gave up 2 bases; unmatched junction bases: 6. CDR3 size: 15 residues. This CDR3 is CASSPSGATYNEQFF. In nucleotides, the CDR3 is TGTGCCAGCAGCCCGAGCGGGGCCACCTACAATGAGCAGTTCTTC.

This clonotype was seen ten or more times. The rearrangement joins TRBV7-2 to TRBJ1-4; D is ambiguous. Between the trimmed V and J ends, which lost 1 base and 3 bases, there was a span of 6 bases. CDR1 is SGHTA, CDR2 FQGNSA, per germline. This CDR3 comprises 14 residues. DNA for the CDR3: TGTGCCAGCAGCTTAGAACCATCTAATGAAAAACTGTTTTTT. Protein sequence: CASSLEPSNEKLFF.

This clonotype was detected only a few times. J is TRBJ2-5 and V is TRBV20-1; 10 bases fit TRBD1. Germline assignment: CDR1 DFQATT and CDR2 SNEGSKA (reference sequence). Losses at the gene ends were 4 bases for V and 2 bases for J; bases not matched to a gene: 4. The CDR3 spans 14 residues. In nucleotides, the CDR3 is TGCAGTGCTACCGGACAGGGGGGACAAGAGACCCAGTACTTC. Translated, it gives CSATGQGGQETQYF.

This clonotype has ten or more counts. V is TRBV6-2 or TRBV6-3 and J is TRBJ2-5; 13 nucleotides match TRBD2. CDR1 and CDR2 from the germline V gene are MNHEY and SVGEGT. CDR3 length equals 16 residues. The ends lost 5 bases at V and 3 bases at J; junction bases unmatched: 6. CDR3 sequence reads: CASSPLAGGREETQYF. In DNA, the CDR3 is TGTGCCAGCAGTCCACTAGCGGGGGGGCGAGAAGAGACCCAGTACTTC.

About this clonotype itself: A much more abundant neighbour one base away suggests this may be a read error. The chain couples TRBV28 to TRBJ2-5; D unresolved. Deletions cut 3 bases from V and 4 bases from J, with 6 bases between. The CDR3 contains 12 residues. Germline V CDR1 and CDR2: MDHEN, SYDVKM. The CDR3 sequence is CASSFYGETQYF. The CDR3 DNA reads as TGTGCCAGCAGTTTTTACGGAGAGACCCAGTACTTC.

This clonotype has at least ten counts. The J gene is TRBJ1-3, the V gene TRBV20-1, with no clear D. The V gene's germline CDR1 is DFQATT and CDR2 SNEGSKA (reference sequence). The V end lost 5 bases, the J end lost 0 bases, and 17 bases lay between the germline ends. This CDR3 has 16 amino acids. The CDR3, as DNA: TGCAGTGCTCGAAAGGACGGAGGGTCCTCTGGAAACACCATATATTTT. Translating gives CSARKDGGSSGNTIYF.